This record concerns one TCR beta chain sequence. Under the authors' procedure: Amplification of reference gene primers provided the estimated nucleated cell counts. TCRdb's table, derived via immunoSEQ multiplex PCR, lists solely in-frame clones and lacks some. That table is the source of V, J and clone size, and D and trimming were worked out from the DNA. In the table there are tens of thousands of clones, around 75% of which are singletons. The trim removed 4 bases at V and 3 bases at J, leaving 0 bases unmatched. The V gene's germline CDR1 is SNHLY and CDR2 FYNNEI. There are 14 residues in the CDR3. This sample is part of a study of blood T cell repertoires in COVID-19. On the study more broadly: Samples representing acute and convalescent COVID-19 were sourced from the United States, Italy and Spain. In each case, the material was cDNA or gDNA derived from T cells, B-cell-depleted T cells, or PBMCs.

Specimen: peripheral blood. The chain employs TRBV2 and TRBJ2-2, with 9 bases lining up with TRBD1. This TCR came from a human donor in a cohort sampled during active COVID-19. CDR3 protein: CASSGQGDTGELFF. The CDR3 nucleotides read TGTGCCAGCAGTGGACAGGGGGACACCGGGGAGCTGTTTTTT.